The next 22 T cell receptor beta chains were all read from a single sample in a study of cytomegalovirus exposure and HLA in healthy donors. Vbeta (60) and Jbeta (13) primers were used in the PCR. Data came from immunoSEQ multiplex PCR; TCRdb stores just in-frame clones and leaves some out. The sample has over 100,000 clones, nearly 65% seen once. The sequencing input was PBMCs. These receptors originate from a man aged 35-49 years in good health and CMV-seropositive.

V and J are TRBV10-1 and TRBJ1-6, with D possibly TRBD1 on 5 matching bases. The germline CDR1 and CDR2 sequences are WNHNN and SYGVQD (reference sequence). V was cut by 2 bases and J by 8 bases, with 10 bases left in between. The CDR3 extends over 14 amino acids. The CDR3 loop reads CASSEVAGHSPLHF. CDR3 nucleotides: TGCGCCAGCAGTGAGGTGGCAGGGCATTCACCCCTCCACTTT.

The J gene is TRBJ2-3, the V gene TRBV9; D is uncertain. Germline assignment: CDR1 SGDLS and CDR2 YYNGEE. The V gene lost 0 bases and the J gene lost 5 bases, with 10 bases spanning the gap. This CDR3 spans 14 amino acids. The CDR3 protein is CASSVETNGDTQYF. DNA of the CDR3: TGTGCCAGCAGCGTAGAAACTAATGGAGATACGCAGTATTTT.

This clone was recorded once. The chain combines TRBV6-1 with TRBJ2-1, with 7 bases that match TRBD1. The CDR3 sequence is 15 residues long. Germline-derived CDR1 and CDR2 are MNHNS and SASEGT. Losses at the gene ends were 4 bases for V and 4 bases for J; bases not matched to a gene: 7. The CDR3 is CASSARGPTYNEQFF. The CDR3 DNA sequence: TGTGCCAGCAGTGCGAGGGGGCCCACGTACAATGAGCAGTTCTTC.

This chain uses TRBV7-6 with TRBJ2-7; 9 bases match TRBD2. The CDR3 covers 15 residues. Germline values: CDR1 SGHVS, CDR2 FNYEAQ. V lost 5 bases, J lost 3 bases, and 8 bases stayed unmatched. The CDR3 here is CASSLRLAGVYEQYF. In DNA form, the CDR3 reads TGTGCCAGCAGCCTTCGGTTAGCGGGAGTCTACGAGCAGTACTTC. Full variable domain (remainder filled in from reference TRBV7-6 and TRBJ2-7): GAGVSQSPRYKVTKRGQDVALRCDPISGHVSLYWYRQALGQGPEFLTYFNYEAQQDKSGLPNDRFSAERPEGSISTLTIQRTEQRDSAMYRCASSLRLAGVYEQYFGPGTRLTVT.

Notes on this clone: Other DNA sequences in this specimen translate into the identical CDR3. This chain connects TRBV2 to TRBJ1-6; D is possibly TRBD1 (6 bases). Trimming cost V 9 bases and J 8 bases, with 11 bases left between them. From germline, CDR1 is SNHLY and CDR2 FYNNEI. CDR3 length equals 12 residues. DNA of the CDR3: TGTGCCAGACAGGGTAGCGATTCACCCCTCCACTTT. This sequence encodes CARQGSDSPLHF.

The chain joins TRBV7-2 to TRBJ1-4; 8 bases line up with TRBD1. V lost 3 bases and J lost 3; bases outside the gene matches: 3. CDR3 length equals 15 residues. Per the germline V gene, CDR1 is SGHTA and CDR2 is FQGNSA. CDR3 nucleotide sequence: TGTGCCAGCAGCTTCTGGACAGGGTCTAATGAAAAACTGTTTTTT. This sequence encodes CASSFWTGSNEKLFF.

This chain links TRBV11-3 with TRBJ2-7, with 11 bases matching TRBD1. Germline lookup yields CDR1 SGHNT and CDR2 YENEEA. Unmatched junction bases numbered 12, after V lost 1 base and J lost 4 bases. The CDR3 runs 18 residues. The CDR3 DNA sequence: TGTGCCAGCAGCTTAGTTTTCCACCGGGACAGGGGGAGGTACGAGCAGTACTTC. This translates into CASSLVFHRDRGRYEQYF.

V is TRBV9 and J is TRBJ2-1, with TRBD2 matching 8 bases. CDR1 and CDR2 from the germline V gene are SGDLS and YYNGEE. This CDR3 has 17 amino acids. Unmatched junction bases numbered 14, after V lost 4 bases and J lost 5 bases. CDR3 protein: CASSIGRTGGANNEQFF. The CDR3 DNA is TGTGCCAGCAGCATTGGACGGACCGGGGGGGCGAACAATGAGCAGTTCTTC.

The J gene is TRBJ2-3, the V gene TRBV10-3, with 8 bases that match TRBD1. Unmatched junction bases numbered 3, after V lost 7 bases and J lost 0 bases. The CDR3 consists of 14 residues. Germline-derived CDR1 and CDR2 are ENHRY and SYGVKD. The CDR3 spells CAINDRGSTDTQYF. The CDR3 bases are TGTGCCATCAACGACAGGGGTAGCACAGATACGCAGTATTTT.

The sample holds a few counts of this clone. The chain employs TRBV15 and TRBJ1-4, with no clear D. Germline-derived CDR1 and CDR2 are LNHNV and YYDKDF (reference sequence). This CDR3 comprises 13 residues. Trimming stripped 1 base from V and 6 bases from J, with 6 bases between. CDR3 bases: TGTGCCACCAGCAGAGCACTGGATGAAAAACTGTTTTTT. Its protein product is CATSRALDEKLFF.

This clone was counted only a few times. The CDR3 protein is CASSLGSLAGDDEQYF. In DNA form, the CDR3 reads TGTGCCAGCAGCTTAGGGTCCCTAGCGGGGGACGACGAGCAGTACTTC. The chain combines TRBV11-3 with TRBJ2-7; 10 bases are a match to TRBD2. This CDR3 is built from 16 residues. Germline CDR1 SGHNT, CDR2 YENEEA. Losses at the gene ends were 1 base for V and 5 bases for J; bases not matched to a gene: 8.

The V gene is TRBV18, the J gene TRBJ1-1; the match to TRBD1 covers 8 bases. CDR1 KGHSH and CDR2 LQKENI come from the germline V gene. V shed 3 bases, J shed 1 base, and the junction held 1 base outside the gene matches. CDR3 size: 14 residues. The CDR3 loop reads CASSPDRGNTEAFF. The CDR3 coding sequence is TGTGCCAGCTCACCCGACAGGGGGAACACTGAAGCTTTCTTT.

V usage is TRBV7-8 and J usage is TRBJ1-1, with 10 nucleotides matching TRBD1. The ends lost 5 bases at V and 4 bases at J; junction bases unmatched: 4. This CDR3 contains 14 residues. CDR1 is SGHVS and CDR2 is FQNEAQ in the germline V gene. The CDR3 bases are TGTGCCAGCAGCCCCAGGACAGGGGGCACTGAAGCTTTCTTT. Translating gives CASSPRTGGTEAFF.

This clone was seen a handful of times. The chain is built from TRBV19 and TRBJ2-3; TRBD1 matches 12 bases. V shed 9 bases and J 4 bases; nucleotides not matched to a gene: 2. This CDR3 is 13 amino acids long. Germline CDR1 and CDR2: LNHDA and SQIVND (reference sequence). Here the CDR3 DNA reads TGTGCCAGCGGGGACAGGGGGCCAGATACGCAGTATTTT. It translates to CASGDRGPDTQYF.

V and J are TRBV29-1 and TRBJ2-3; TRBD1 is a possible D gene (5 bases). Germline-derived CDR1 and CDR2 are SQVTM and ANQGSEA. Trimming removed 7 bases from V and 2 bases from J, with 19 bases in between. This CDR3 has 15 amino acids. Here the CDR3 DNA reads TGCAGCGACCGTGGTACAGGCGGTATCACAGATACGCAGTATTTT. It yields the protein CSDRGTGGITDTQYF.

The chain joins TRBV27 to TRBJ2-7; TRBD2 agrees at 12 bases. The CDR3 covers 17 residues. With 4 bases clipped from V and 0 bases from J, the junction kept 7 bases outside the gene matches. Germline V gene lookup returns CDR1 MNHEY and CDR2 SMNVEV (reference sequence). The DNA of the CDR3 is TGTGCCAGCAGTTCCCTCAGGACTAGCGGGAACTCCTACGAGCAGTACTTC. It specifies CASSSLRTSGNSYEQYF.

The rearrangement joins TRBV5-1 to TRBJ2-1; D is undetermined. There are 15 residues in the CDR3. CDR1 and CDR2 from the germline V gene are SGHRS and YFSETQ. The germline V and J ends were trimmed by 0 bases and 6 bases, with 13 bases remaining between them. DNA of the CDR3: TGCGCCAGCAGCTTGGCCGTAGCCCTCTCCAATGAGCAGTTCTTC. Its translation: CASSLAVALSNEQFF. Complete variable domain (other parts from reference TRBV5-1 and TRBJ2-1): KAGVTQTPRYLIKTRGQQVTLSCSPISGHRSVSWYQQTPGQGLQFLFEYFSETQRNKGNFPGRFSGRQFSNSRSEMNVSTLELGDSALYLCASSLAVALSNEQFFGPGTRLTVL.

The DNA of the CDR3 is TGCGCCAGCAGCTTGAGCCGGCGAGGGGGCACTGAAGCTTTCTTT. As protein: CASSLSRRGGTEAFF. The chain uses TRBV5-1 and TRBJ1-1; a weak D match, TRBD1 (6 bases). CDR3 length equals 15 residues. Trimming left V 1 base short and J 4 bases short, with 14 bases between. Germline loops: CDR1 SGHRS, CDR2 YFSETQ.

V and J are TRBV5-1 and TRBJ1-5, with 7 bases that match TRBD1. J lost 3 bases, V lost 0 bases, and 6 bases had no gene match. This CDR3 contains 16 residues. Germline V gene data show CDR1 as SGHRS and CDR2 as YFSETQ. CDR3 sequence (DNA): TGCGCCAGCAGCTTGGGTCTCACAGGGGCCAATCAGCCCCAGCATTTT. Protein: CASSLGLTGANQPQHF.

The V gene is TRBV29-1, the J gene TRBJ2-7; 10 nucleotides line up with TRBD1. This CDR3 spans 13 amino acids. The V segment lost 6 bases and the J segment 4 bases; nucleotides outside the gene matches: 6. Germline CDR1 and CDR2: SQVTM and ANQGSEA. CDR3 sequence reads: CSVARTGGYEQYF. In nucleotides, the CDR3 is TGCAGCGTGGCGAGGACAGGGGGGTACGAGCAGTACTTC.

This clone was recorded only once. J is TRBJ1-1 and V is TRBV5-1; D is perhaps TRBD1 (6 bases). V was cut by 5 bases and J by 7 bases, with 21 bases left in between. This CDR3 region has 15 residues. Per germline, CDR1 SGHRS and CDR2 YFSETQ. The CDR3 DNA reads TGCGCCAGCAGTCCCTTTGGGGGGGCGAGGAATGAAGCTTTCTTT. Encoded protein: CASSPFGGARNEAFF.

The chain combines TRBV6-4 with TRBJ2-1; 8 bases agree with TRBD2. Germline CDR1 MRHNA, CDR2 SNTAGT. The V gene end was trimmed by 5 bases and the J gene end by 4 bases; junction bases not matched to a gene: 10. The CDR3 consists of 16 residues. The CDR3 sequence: CASSNKKRGPYNEQFF. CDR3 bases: TGTGCCAGCAGTAATAAAAAGCGGGGGCCTTACAATGAGCAGTTCTTC.